The 29 T cell receptor beta chains below all came from one sample that was sequenced in a study of T cell responses to AZD1222 COVID-19 vaccine. Libraries were prepared by immunoSEQ multiplex PCR; TCRdb keeps only in-frame clonotypes and omits some of them. Among about 30,000 clones listed, roughly 92% were seen once. The sample was peripheral blood, taken on day 0 of AZD1222 vaccination. The source is an adult in good health.

The rearrangement uses TRBV3-1 (or the pseudogene TRBV3-2) and TRBJ1-4; tentative D call: TRBD1 (6 bases). The CDR3 sequence is 18 residues long. Germline lookup yields CDR1 LGHDT and CDR2 YNNKEL (reference sequence). Between the trimmed V and J ends, which lost 4 bases and 5 bases, there was a span of 23 bases. DNA of the CDR3: TGTGCCAGCAGCCCCACTGCTGACCTACCAAGGGGGAATGAAAAACTGTTTTTT. This translates into CASSPTADLPRGNEKLFF.

V and J are TRBV7-2 and TRBJ2-6; D unresolved. Trimming stripped 2 bases from V and 0 bases from J, with 5 bases between. Germline V gene lookup returns CDR1 SGHTA and CDR2 FQGNSA. The CDR3 spans 15 residues. The CDR3 here is CASSLKGSGANVLTF. The DNA for the CDR3 is TGTGCCAGCAGCTTAAAAGGCTCTGGGGCCAACGTCCTGACTTTC.

This clone was detected once. The chain recombines TRBV5-1 with TRBJ1-2; the D gene is possibly TRBD1 (5 bases). Trimming pared 0 bases from V and 8 bases from J, leaving 8 bases between. This CDR3 region has 12 residues. Germline V gene sequence: CDR1 SGHRS, CDR2 YFSETQ. In DNA, the CDR3 is TGCGCCAGCAGCTTGGAAAGGGGCGGCTACACCTTC. Protein product: CASSLERGGYTF.

On this clone: The junction and the germline gene differ at one end; a read error may be behind it. The V call is TRBV11-2, the J call TRBJ2-3, with D possibly matching TRBD1 (6 bases). The CDR3 spans 15 residues. Germline lookup yields CDR1 SGHAT and CDR2 FQNNGV. CDR3 coding DNA: TGTGCCGGCAGCTTACAGGGTTACCCCACGGATACGCAGTATTTT. It codes for CAGSLQGYPTDTQYF.

V usage is TRBV10-3 and J usage is TRBJ1-3, with 8 bases that match TRBD1. V gave up 6 bases and J gave up 1 base; unmatched junction bases: 8. The CDR3 contains 16 residues. Germline V gives CDR1 ENHRY, CDR2 SYGVKD. The DNA for the CDR3 is TGTGCCATCAGCCTTTCACAGGGGGTTTCTGGAAACACCATATATTTT. Translated, it gives CAISLSQGVSGNTIYF.

This chain connects TRBV15 to TRBJ1-2; D gene unclear. V lost 5 bases to trimming and J lost 6 bases, with 16 bases between them. The germline V gene encodes CDR1 LNHNV and CDR2 YYDKDF (reference sequence). The CDR3 consists of 14 residues. The CDR3 DNA reads as TGTGCCACCAGCTCCCGGACGACCGGGGATGGCTACACCTTC. It encodes CATSSRTTGDGYTF.

This chain links TRBV19 with TRBJ1-1; TRBD1 matches at 10 bases. The CDR3 extends over 13 amino acids. Germline assignment: CDR1 LNHDA and CDR2 SQIVND (reference sequence). V gave up 4 bases and J gave up 11 bases; unmatched junction bases: 7. In DNA form, the CDR3 reads TGTGCCAGTAGTACGACAGGGGGCCTTGTGGCTTTCTTT. Protein sequence: CASSTTGGLVAFF.

This chain connects TRBV19 to TRBJ1-5; weak D call: TRBD1 (6 bases). Germline V lookup: CDR1 LNHDA, CDR2 SQIVND (reference sequence). With 10 bases removed from V and 2 bases from J, the gap between germline ends came to 15 bases. The CDR3 is 14 residues long. The CDR3 here is CATQDSFGNQPQHF. Here the CDR3 DNA reads TGTGCCACCCAGGACAGTTTTGGCAATCAGCCCCAGCATTTT.

The chain carries TRBV19 and TRBJ2-7; tentative D call: TRBD1 (5 bases). V was clipped by 5 bases and J by 4 bases, with 9 bases between them. The CDR3 is 12 residues long. CDR1 and CDR2 (germline): LNHDA, SQIVND (reference sequence). CDR3 in amino acids: CASSHQGYEQYF. CDR3 DNA: TGTGCCAGTAGTCACCAGGGTTACGAGCAGTACTTC. Based on the CDR3 plus reference TRBV19 and TRBJ2-7, the full variable domain is DGGITQSPKYLFRKEGQNVTLSCEQNLNHDAMYWYRQDPGQGLRLIYYSQIVNDFQKGDIAEGYSVSREKKESFPLTVTSAQKNPTAFYLCASSHQGYEQYFGPGTRLTVT.

V is TRBV30 and J is TRBJ1-5; D ambiguous. The CDR3 has 13 residues. Looked up from germline, CDR1 is GTSNPN and CDR2 is SVGIG (reference sequence). V was clipped by 0 bases and J by 6 bases, with 9 bases between them. The CDR3 sequence: CAWSVGTPQPQHF. The CDR3 nucleotides are TGTGCCTGGAGTGTAGGCACCCCTCAGCCCCAGCATTTT.

This chain uses TRBV7-2 with TRBJ1-2; D gene unclear. This CDR3 region has 14 residues. The germline CDR1 and CDR2 sequences are SGHTA and FQGNSA. The germline V and J ends were trimmed by 2 bases and 1 base, with 8 bases remaining between them. The CDR3 spells CASSLSGSNYGYTF. The CDR3 coding sequence is TGTGCCAGCAGCTTATCGGGGAGTAACTATGGCTACACCTTC.

This clone was counted once. The chain is built from TRBV7-9 and TRBJ2-2, with a tentative D call TRBD1 (5 bases). V lost 3 bases to trimming and J lost 5 bases, with 10 bases between them. CDR3 length equals 14 residues. Germline V CDR1 and CDR2: SEHNR, FQNEAQ (reference sequence). The CDR3 sequence: CASSLGQRTGELFF. In DNA, the CDR3 is TGTGCCAGCAGCTTGGGGCAGCGAACCGGGGAGCTGTTTTTT.

V gene TRBV5-1 combines with J gene TRBJ1-2; a possible D gene is TRBD1 (5 bases). From germline, CDR1 is SGHRS and CDR2 YFSETQ. This CDR3 spans 16 amino acids. The germline V and J ends were trimmed by 3 bases and 4 bases, with 19 bases remaining between them. The CDR3 DNA reads as TGCGCCAGCAGCTGGGGGTTCGGGGCGCGGAGCTATGGCTACACCTTC. This gives the protein CASSWGFGARSYGYTF.

This clone is a singleton in its sample. CDR3 loop: CASSIKGEQYF. CDR3 in DNA: TGTGCCAGTAGTATTAAGGGCGAGCAGTACTTC. The chain couples TRBV19 to TRBJ2-7; no reliable D call. Between the trimmed V and J ends, which lost 3 bases and 6 bases, there was a span of 6 bases. The germline gives CDR1 LNHDA, CDR2 SQIVND (reference sequence). The CDR3 totals 11 residues.

The CDR3, as DNA: TGTGCCAGCAGTCCTACGGGGGGTAGCAATCAGCCCCAGCATTTT. It translates to CASSPTGGSNQPQHF. The chain links TRBV6-5 to TRBJ1-5, with D possibly matching TRBD1 (5 bases). The length of the CDR3 is 15 residues. Per germline, CDR1 MNHEY and CDR2 SVGAGI. V was pared by 5 bases and J by 0 bases, with 11 bases between.

This chain links TRBV10-3 with TRBJ1-1; 7 positions agree with TRBD1. Germline values: CDR1 ENHRY, CDR2 SYGVKD. The CDR3 has 17 amino acids. Trimming cost V 2 bases and J 4 bases; bases outside gene matches: 13. The CDR3 DNA sequence: TGTGCCATCAGTGAGCTGGGCAGGGGGAGGGGGCCCACTGAAGCTTTCTTT. Its protein product is CAISELGRGRGPTEAFF.

This chain joins TRBV25-1 and TRBJ1-2; tentatively, D is TRBD1 (6 bases). The CDR3 contains 14 residues. Trimming stripped 6 bases from V and 0 bases from J, with 11 bases between. CDR1 and CDR2 from the germline V gene are MGHDK and SYGVNS. This CDR3 is CASRGAGTNYGYTF. The CDR3, as DNA: TGTGCCAGCAGGGGGGCGGGTACTAACTATGGCTACACCTTC.

The CDR3 sequence: CASSVGTGDEKLFF. The CDR3 bases are TGTGCCAGCAGCGTAGGGACAGGGGATGAAAAACTGTTTTTT. The J gene is TRBJ1-4, the V gene TRBV9; 9 bases agree with TRBD1. CDR1 is SGDLS, CDR2 YYNGEE, per germline. The J segment lost 6 bases and the V segment lost 0 bases, leaving 0 bases of the junction unmatched. The CDR3 is 14 amino acids.

The rearrangement joins TRBV5-1 to TRBJ2-7; D is possibly TRBD1 (5 bases). The germline gives CDR1 SGHRS, CDR2 YFSETQ. Trimming removed 5 bases from V and 5 bases from J, with 14 bases in between. CDR3 length: 13 amino acids. This CDR3 reads CASRGGAGNEQYF. The CDR3, as DNA: TGCGCCAGCAGAGGTGGCGCAGGGAACGAGCAGTACTTC.

V gene TRBV7-2 combines with J gene TRBJ1-4; D is unresolved. CDR1 is SGHTA and CDR2 is FQGNSA in the germline V gene. CDR3 length: 13 residues. V was pared by 7 bases and J by 7 bases, with 13 bases between. CDR3 protein: CASTSAGVEKLFF. DNA for the CDR3: TGTGCCAGCACCTCAGCGGGAGTTGAAAAACTGTTTTTT.

The chain joins TRBV7-8 to TRBJ1-2; 9 bases match TRBD1. Germline trimming cut 5 bases from V and 0 bases from J; bases unmatched to any gene: 7. The CDR3 sequence is 16 residues long. CDR1 is SGHVS and CDR2 is FQNEAQ in the germline V gene. In nucleotides, the CDR3 is TGTGCCAGCAGCGTGGGGGGACAGGGTACTAACTATGGCTACACCTTC. Encoded protein: CASSVGGQGTNYGYTF.

V usage is TRBV12-5 and J usage is TRBJ1-3; tentative D call: TRBD1 (6 bases). The V gene's germline CDR1 is LGHNT and CDR2 FRNRAP. This CDR3 is built from 16 residues. Trimming removed 1 base from V and 2 bases from J, with 12 bases in between. The CDR3 nucleotides are TGTGCTAGTGGTTTGGATGGGACACGGCCTGGAAACACCATATATTTT. This gives the protein CASGLDGTRPGNTIYF.

The gene calls are TRBV7-9 and TRBJ1-5; 8 positions agree with TRBD1. The CDR3 contains 12 residues. After removal of 6 bases from V and 16 bases from J, the junction contained 11 bases not matched to a gene. Per germline, CDR1 SEHNR and CDR2 FQNEAQ (reference sequence). The CDR3 DNA is TGTGCCAGCAGGTCCGAGGGACAGGATTTCCATTTT. This codes for CASRSEGQDFHF.

V gene TRBV11-2 combines with J gene TRBJ1-1, with D unresolved. The CDR3 has 13 residues. The germline CDR1 and CDR2 sequences are SGHAT and FQNNGV. Trimming took off 0 bases at V and 4 bases at J, with 6 bases between the two ends. CDR3 residues: CASSLELSTEAFF. In nucleotides, the CDR3 is TGTGCCAGCAGCTTAGAACTGTCCACTGAAGCTTTCTTT.

The rearrangement joins TRBV19 to TRBJ2-7; 7 bases align to TRBD2. With 5 bases clipped from V and 0 bases from J, the junction kept 7 bases outside the gene matches. This CDR3 is built from 15 residues. The germline gives CDR1 LNHDA, CDR2 SQIVND (reference sequence). CDR3 bases: TGTGCCAGTAGTTATGGCGGGGGAGCCTCCTACGAGCAGTACTTC. Translation gives CASSYGGGASYEQYF.

This rearrangement joins TRBV7-2 to TRBJ1-6, with 7 positions matching TRBD1. V shed 4 bases and J 10 bases; nucleotides not matched to a gene: 7. The CDR3 sequence is 14 residues long. Germline CDR1 is SGHTA and CDR2 is FQGNSA. The CDR3 loop reads CASSSPDRASPLHF. CDR3 in DNA: TGTGCCAGCAGCTCACCTGACAGGGCCTCACCCCTCCACTTT.

This chain links TRBV25-1 with TRBJ2-7; D perhaps matches TRBD1 (6 bases). CDR1 is MGHDK, CDR2 SYGVNS, per germline. The CDR3 consists of 13 residues. The V and J ends lost 8 bases and 0 bases respectively, with 11 bases between them. DNA of the CDR3: TGTGCCAGCCGCGGACAGAGCTCCTACGAGCAGTACTTC. As protein: CASRGQSSYEQYF.

V gene TRBV30 combines with J gene TRBJ2-2; D gene ambiguous. Germline V gives CDR1 GTSNPN, CDR2 SVGIG (reference sequence). Trimming took off 4 bases at V and 1 base at J, with 10 bases between the two ends. This CDR3 is built from 14 residues. This chain's CDR3 is CAWTPGWNTGELFF. Here the CDR3 DNA reads TGTGCCTGGACCCCAGGATGGAACACCGGGGAGCTGTTTTTT.

The J gene is TRBJ2-2, the V gene TRBV5-1; D is perhaps TRBD1 or TRBD2 (5 bases each). V gave up 2 bases and J gave up 0 bases, with 14 bases separating them. Germline CDR1 SGHRS, CDR2 YFSETQ. The CDR3 totals 17 residues. The CDR3 DNA follows: TGCGCCAGCAGCTTATCGGGACGGAACACGAACACCGGGGAGCTGTTTTTT. It codes for CASSLSGRNTNTGELFF.